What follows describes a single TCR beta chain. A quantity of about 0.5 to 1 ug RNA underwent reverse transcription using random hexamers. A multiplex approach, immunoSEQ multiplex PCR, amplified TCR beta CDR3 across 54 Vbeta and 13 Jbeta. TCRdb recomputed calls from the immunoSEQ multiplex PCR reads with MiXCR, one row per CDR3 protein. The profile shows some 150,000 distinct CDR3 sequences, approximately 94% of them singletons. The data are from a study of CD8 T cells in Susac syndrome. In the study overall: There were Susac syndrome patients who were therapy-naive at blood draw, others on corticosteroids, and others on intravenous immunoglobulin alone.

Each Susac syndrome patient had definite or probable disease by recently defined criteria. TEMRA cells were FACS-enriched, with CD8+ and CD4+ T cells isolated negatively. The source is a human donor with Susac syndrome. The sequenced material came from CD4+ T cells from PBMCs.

The CDR3 protein is CSVVNPQSLAGVGNEQFF. In DNA, the CDR3 is TGCAGCGTTGTAAATCCCCAATCACTAGCGGGAGTAGGCAATGAGCAGTTCTTC. This chain joins TRBV29-1 and TRBJ2-1; 11 bases line up with TRBD2. The germline V gene has CDR1 SQVTM and CDR2 ANQGSEA. V shed 4 bases and J 6 bases; nucleotides not matched to a gene: 17. The CDR3 totals 18 residues.